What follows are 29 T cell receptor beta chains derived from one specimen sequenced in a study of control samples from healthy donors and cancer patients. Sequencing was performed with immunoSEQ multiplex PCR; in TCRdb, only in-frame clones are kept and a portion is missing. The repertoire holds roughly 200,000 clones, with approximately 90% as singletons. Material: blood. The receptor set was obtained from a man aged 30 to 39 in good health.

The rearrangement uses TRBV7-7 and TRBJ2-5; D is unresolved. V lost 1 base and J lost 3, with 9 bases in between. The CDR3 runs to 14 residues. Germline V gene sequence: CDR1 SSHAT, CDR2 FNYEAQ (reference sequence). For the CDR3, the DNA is TGTGCCAGCAGCTTAGTGGGTGGAGAAGAGACCCAGTACTTC. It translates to CASSLVGGEETQYF.

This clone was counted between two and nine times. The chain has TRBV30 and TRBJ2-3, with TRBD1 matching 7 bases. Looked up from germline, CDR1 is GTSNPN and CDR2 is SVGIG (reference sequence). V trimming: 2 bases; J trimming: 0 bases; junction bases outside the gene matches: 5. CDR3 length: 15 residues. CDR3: CAWSRQGVSTDTQYF. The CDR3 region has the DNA TGTGCCTGGAGTCGACAGGGCGTTAGCACAGATACGCAGTATTTT.

CDR3 in DNA: TGTGCCAGCACCGAAAGGAGGGGAGGCAATCAGCCCCAGCATTTT. The encoded protein is CASTERRGGNQPQHF. The J gene is TRBJ1-5, the V gene TRBV2, with D perhaps TRBD1 (5 bases). This CDR3 contains 15 residues. Trimming took off 7 bases at V and 2 bases at J, with 15 bases between the two ends. Germline CDR1 reads SNHLY; CDR2 reads FYNNEI.

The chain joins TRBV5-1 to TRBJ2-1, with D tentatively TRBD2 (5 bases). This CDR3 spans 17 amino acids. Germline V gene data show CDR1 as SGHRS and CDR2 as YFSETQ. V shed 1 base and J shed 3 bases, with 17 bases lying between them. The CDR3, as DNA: TGCGCCAGCAGCTTGTTAAGAATGGGAGAGATCTACAATGAGCAGTTCTTC. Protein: CASSLLRMGEIYNEQFF.

The CDR3 sequence: CASSPQRSIPEQYF. The CDR3 nucleotides read TGTGCCAGCAGCCCCCAAAGGTCCATTCCCGAGCAGTACTTC. This sequence joins TRBV3-1 (or the pseudogene TRBV3-2) and TRBJ2-7; D ambiguous. The germline V and J ends were trimmed by 4 bases and 6 bases, with 16 bases remaining between them. Germline loops: CDR1 LGHDT, CDR2 YNNKEL (reference sequence). This CDR3 is 14 amino acids long.

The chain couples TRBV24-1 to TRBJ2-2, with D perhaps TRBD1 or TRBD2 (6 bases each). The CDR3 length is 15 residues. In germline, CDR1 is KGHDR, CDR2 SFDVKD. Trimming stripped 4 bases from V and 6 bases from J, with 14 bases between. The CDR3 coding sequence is TGTGCCACCAGTGAGGGCGGGACAATTGCCGGGGAGCTGTTTTTT. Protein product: CATSEGGTIAGELFF.

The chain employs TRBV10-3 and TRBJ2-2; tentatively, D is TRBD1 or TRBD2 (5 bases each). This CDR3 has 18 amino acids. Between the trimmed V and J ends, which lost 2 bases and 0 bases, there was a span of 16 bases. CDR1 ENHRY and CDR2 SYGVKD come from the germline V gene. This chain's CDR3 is CAISEGVPGRSNTGELFF. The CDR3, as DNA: TGTGCCATCAGTGAGGGTGTCCCGGGACGGTCGAACACCGGGGAGCTGTTTTTT.

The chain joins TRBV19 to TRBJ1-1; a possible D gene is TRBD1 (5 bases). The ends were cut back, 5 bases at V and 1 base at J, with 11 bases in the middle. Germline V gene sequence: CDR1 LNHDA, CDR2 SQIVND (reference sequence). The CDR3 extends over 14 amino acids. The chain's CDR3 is CASSLQGGNTEAFF. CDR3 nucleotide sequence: TGTGCCAGTAGTCTTCAGGGAGGGAACACTGAAGCTTTCTTT.

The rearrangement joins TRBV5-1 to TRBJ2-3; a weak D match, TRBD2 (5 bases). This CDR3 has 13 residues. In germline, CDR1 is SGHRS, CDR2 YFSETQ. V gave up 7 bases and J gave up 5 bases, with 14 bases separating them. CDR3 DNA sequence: TGCGCCAGCTCAATATACCGGGAAGATACGCAGTATTTT. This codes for CASSIYREDTQYF.

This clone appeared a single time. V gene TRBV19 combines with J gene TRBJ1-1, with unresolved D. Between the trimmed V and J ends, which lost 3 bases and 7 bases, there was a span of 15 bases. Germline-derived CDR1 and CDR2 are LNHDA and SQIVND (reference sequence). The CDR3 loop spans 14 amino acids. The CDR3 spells CASSIKRGSDEAFF. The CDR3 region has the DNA TGTGCCAGTAGTATTAAAAGAGGATCTGATGAAGCTTTCTTT.

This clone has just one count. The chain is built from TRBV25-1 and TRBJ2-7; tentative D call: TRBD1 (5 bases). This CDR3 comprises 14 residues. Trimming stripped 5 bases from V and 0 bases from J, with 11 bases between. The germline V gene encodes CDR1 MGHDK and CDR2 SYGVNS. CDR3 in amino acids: CASSQTTASYEQYF. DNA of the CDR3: TGTGCCAGCAGTCAAACGACAGCCTCCTACGAGCAGTACTTC.

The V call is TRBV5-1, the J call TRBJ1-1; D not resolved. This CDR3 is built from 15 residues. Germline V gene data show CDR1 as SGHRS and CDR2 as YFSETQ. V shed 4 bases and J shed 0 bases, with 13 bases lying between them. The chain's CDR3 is CASSPPENMNTEAFF. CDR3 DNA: TGCGCCAGCAGCCCCCCGGAAAACATGAACACTGAAGCTTTCTTT.

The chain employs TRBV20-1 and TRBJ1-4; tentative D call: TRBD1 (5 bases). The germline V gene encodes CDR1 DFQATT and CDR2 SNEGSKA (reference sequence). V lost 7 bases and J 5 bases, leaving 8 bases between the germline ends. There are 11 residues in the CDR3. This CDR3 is CSGQQNEKLFF. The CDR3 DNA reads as TGCAGTGGACAGCAGAATGAAAAACTGTTTTTT.

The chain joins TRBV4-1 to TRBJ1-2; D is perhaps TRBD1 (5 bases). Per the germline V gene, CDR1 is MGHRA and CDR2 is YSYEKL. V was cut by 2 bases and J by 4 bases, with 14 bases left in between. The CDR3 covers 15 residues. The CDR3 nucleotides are TGCGCCAGCAGCCAAATTATCGACAGCCTCTATGGCTACACCTTC. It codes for CASSQIIDSLYGYTF.

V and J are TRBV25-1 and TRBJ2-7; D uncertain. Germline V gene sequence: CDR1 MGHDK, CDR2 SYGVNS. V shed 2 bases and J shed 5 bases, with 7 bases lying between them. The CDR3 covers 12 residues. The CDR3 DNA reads TGTGCCAGCAGTGAAATAGGGAACGAGCAGTACTTC. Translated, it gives CASSEIGNEQYF.

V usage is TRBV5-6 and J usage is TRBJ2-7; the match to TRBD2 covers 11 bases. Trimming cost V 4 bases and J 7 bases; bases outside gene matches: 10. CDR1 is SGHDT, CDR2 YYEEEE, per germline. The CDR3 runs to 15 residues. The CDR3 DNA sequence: TGTGCCAGCAGCGCGACTAGCGGGGTAGTTAATGAGCAGTACTTC. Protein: CASSATSGVVNEQYF.

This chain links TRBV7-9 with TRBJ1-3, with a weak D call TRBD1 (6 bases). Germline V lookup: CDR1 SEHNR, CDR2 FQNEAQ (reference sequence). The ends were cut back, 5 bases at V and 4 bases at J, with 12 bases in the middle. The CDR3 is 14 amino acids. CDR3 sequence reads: CASSPDRHGNTIYF. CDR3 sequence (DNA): TGTGCCAGCAGCCCGGACAGACACGGAAACACCATATATTTT. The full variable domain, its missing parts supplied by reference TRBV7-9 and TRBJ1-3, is DTGVSQNPRHKITKRGQNVTFRCDPISEHNRLYWYRQTLGQGPEFLTYFQNEAQLEKSRLLSDRFSAERPKGSFSTLEIQRTEQGDSAMYLCASSPDRHGNTIYFGEGSWLTVV.

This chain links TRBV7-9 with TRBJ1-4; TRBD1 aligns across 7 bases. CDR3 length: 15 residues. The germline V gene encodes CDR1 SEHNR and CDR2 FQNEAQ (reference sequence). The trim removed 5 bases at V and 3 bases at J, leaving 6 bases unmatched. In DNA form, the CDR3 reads TGTGCCAGCAGCAACAGGGGCGAAGCTAATGAAAAACTGTTTTTT. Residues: CASSNRGEANEKLFF.

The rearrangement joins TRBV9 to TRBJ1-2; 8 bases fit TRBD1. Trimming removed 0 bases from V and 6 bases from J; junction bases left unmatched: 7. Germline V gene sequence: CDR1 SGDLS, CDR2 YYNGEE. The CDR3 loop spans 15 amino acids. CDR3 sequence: CASSVDTVRGHGYTF. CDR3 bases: TGTGCCAGCAGCGTAGACACCGTCAGGGGGCATGGCTACACCTTC.

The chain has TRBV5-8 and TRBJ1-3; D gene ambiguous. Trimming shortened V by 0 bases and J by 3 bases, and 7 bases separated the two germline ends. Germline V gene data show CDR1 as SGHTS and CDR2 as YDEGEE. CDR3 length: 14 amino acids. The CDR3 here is CASSLGVLGNTIYF. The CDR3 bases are TGTGCCAGCAGCTTGGGGGTCCTTGGAAACACCATATATTTT.

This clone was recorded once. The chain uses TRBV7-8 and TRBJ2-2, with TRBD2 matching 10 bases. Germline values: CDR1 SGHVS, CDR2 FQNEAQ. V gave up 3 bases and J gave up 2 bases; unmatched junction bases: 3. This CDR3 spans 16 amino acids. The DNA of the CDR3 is TGTGCCAGCAGCTTCACACTAGCGGGAAACACCGGGGAGCTGTTTTTT. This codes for CASSFTLAGNTGELFF.

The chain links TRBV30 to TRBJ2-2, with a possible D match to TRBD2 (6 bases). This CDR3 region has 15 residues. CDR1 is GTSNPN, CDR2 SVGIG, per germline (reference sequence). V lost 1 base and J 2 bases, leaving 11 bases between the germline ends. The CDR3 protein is CAWSAGGPNTGELFF. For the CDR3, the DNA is TGTGCCTGGAGTGCCGGAGGGCCTAACACCGGGGAGCTGTTTTTT.

The CDR3 region is CASSNTGREGQPQHF. DNA for the CDR3: TGTGCCAGCAGCAATACGGGGAGGGAGGGGCAGCCCCAGCATTTT. The V and J genes are TRBV5-5 and TRBJ1-5; weak D call: TRBD1 (5 bases). The CDR3 extends over 15 amino acids. Looked up from germline, CDR1 is SGHKS and CDR2 is YYEKEE (reference sequence). Trimming took off 4 bases at V and 7 bases at J, with 18 bases between the two ends.

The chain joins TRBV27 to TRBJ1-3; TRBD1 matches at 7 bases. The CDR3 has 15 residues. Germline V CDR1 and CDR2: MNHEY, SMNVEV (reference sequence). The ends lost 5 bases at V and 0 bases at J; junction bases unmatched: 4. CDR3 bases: TGTGCCAGCAGTCCAGGGGGGAGCTCTGGAAACACCATATATTTT. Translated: CASSPGGSSGNTIYF.

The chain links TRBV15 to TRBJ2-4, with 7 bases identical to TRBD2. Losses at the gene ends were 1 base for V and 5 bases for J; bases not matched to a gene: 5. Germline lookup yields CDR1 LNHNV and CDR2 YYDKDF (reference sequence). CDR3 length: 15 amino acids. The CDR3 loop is CATSRGGGGENIQYF. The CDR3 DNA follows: TGTGCCACCAGCAGAGGAGGCGGGGGTGAAAACATTCAGTACTTC.

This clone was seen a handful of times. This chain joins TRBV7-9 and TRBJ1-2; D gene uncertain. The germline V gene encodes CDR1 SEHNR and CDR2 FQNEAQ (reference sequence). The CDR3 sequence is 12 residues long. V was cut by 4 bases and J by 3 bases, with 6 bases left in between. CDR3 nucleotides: TGTGCCAGCAGCTACGGACACTATGGCTACACCTTC. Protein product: CASSYGHYGYTF.

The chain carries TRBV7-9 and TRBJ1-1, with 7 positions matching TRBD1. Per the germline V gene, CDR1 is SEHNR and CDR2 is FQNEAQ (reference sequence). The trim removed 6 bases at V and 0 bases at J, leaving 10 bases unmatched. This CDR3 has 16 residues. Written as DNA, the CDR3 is TGTGCCAGCAGGGCGTCACAGGGGTATCTGAACACTGAAGCTTTCTTT. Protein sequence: CASRASQGYLNTEAFF.

The CDR3 loop reads CASSFGQTNEKLFF. The CDR3 region has the DNA TGTGCCAGCAGCTTCGGACAGACTAATGAAAAACTGTTTTTT. The rearrangement joins TRBV7-9 to TRBJ1-4, with TRBD1 as a possible D gene (6 bases). Germline CDR1 reads SEHNR; CDR2 reads FQNEAQ (reference sequence). The length of the CDR3 is 14 residues. Trimming shortened V by 3 bases and J by 2 bases, and 7 bases separated the two germline ends. The full variable domain, its missing parts supplied by reference TRBV7-9 and TRBJ1-4, is DTGVSQNPRHKITKRGQNVTFRCDPISEHNRLYWYRQTLGQGPEFLTYFQNEAQLEKSRLLSDRFSAERPKGSFSTLEIQRTEQGDSAMYLCASSFGQTNEKLFFGSGTQLSVL.

The CDR3 sequence is CASSISGKGNQPQHF. CDR3 nucleotide sequence: TGTGCCAGTAGTATATCAGGGAAGGGCAATCAGCCCCAGCATTTT. The chain employs TRBV19 and TRBJ1-5; D possibly corresponds to TRBD1 (5 bases). The CDR3 is made up of 15 amino acids. Between the trimmed V and J ends, which lost 2 bases and 2 bases, there was a span of 10 bases. Germline CDR1 LNHDA, CDR2 SQIVND (reference sequence).